The 20 T cell receptor beta chains presented below share a single source sample, sequenced in a study of T cells after yellow fever vaccination. One entry per CDR3 protein results from TCRdb running MiXCR on the 5' RACE reads. The repertoire holds roughly 240,000 distinct CDR3 sequences, with around 6.7% as singletons. The source material was CD4+ T cells sorted from PBMCs, sampled on the day of the yellow fever booster vaccination. The receptors stem from a man in his thirties or forties who received the YFV17D yellow fever vaccine.

This clonotype was detected a few times. The chain recombines TRBV7-2 with TRBJ2-3, with 7 bases fitting TRBD2. The CDR3 has 13 residues. Germline CDR1 SGHTA, CDR2 FQGNSA. V shed 5 bases and J 13 bases; nucleotides not matched to a gene: 12. The CDR3 region has the DNA TGTGCCAGCAGCACTAGCGCGGAGGGCCTAGAGTATTTT. This gives the protein CASSTSAEGLEYF.

The chain is built from TRBV10-2 and TRBJ1-2, with a possible D match to TRBD1 (6 bases). From germline, CDR1 is WSHSY and CDR2 SAAADI. The CDR3 sequence is 14 residues long. The V end was cut by 4 bases, the J end by 8 bases, with 17 bases between. The CDR3 DNA reads as TGCGCCAGCAGTGCAGCCGGGGGCTCTTACGGCTACACCTTC. This sequence encodes CASSAAGGSYGYTF.

This clonotype has only a few counts. The V and J genes are TRBV20-1 and TRBJ2-1; 8 nucleotides agree with TRBD2. The CDR3 length is 14 residues. The germline V gene has CDR1 DFQATT and CDR2 SNEGSKA (reference sequence). With 5 bases clipped from V and 6 bases from J, the junction kept 9 bases outside the gene matches. In DNA, the CDR3 is TGCAGTGCTGACCGGAGCGGGAGAGGCAATGAGCAGTTCTTC. Amino acid sequence: CSADRSGRGNEQFF.

This clonotype was found many times. The chain employs TRBV18 and TRBJ2-7; D unresolved. This CDR3 comprises 11 residues. V was cut by 6 bases and J by 5 bases, with 8 bases left in between. Looked up from germline, CDR1 is KGHSH and CDR2 is LQKENI. CDR3 sequence reads: CASSPSHEQYF. The CDR3, as DNA: TGTGCCAGCTCGCCGAGTCACGAGCAGTACTTC.

This clonotype was observed at least ten times. This sequence joins TRBV20-1 and TRBJ2-7; TRBD2 might be the D (6 bases). Between the trimmed V and J ends, which lost 8 bases and 3 bases, there was a span of 20 bases. Germline lookup yields CDR1 DFQATT and CDR2 SNEGSKA (reference sequence). This CDR3 has 14 amino acids. The CDR3 region has the DNA TGCAGTCCAAGATCGGATGGAGGGTACTACGAGCAGTACTTC. Encoded protein: CSPRSDGGYYEQYF.

The CDR3 protein is CASSQGGSNEKLFF. The CDR3, as DNA: TGTGCCAGCAGCCAAGGTGGCAGTAATGAAAAACTGTTTTTT. The rearrangement joins TRBV3-1 to TRBJ1-4; no clear D gene. V was pared by 1 base and J by 4 bases, with 7 bases between. This CDR3 is built from 14 residues. Germline CDR1 LGHDT, CDR2 YNNKEL (reference sequence).

Ten or more counts support this clonotype. V and J are TRBV7-8 and TRBJ1-2; 7 bases are a match to TRBD1. The ends lost 5 bases at V and 2 bases at J; junction bases unmatched: 20. Germline values: CDR1 SGHVS, CDR2 FQNEAQ. This CDR3 comprises 19 residues. CDR3 in DNA: TGTGCCAGCAGCCCTCGAGGGCCCCCGACAGGGACCTTAAACTATGGCTACACCTTC. Translating gives CASSPRGPPTGTLNYGYTF.

The table lists this clonotype with many counts. This rearrangement joins TRBV7-2 to TRBJ1-6; D remains ambiguous. The V and J ends lost 7 bases and 9 bases respectively, with 13 bases between them. The CDR3 contains 13 residues. Germline CDR1 reads SGHTA; CDR2 reads FQGNSA. The CDR3 is CASNPSDGSPLHF. The CDR3, as DNA: TGTGCCAGCAACCCCTCCGACGGTTCACCCCTCCACTTT.

This clonotype was observed at least ten times. The chain recombines TRBV12-3 or TRBV12-4 with TRBJ2-4; D not resolved. The CDR3 spans 12 residues. The V end was cut by 6 bases, the J end by 0 bases, with 3 bases between. The CDR3 sequence is CASRLAKNIQYF. As DNA, the CDR3 is TGTGCCAGCAGGCTAGCCAAAAACATTCAGTACTTC.

The chain has TRBV7-6 and TRBJ2-7; D tentatively fits TRBD1 or TRBD2 (6 bases each). The germline CDR1 and CDR2 sequences are SGHVS and FNYEAQ. V dropped 2 bases and J dropped 0 bases, with 11 bases sitting between them. The CDR3 is 15 residues long. The CDR3 sequence is CASSLRKGGSYEQYF. CDR3 nucleotide sequence: TGTGCCAGCAGCTTACGGAAGGGGGGCTCCTACGAGCAGTACTTC.

This clonotype has ten or more counts. The chain uses TRBV29-1 and TRBJ2-5, with a tentative D call TRBD2 (5 bases). Trimming pared 2 bases from V and 4 bases from J, leaving 11 bases between. The germline gives CDR1 SQVTM, CDR2 ANQGSEA. The CDR3 is 13 residues long. As DNA, the CDR3 is TGCAGCGTTGAACCCGCGGGTCTAGAGACCCAGTACTTC. Residues: CSVEPAGLETQYF.

This chain joins TRBV19 and TRBJ2-5; D gene ambiguous. The V end lost 4 bases, the J end lost 1 base, and 13 bases lay between the germline ends. The CDR3 has 15 residues. CDR1 LNHDA and CDR2 SQIVND come from the germline V gene (reference sequence). In nucleotides, the CDR3 is TGTGCCAGTAGTAGCACCGGACCTTTCCAAGAGACCCAGTACTTC. Protein: CASSSTGPFQETQYF.

This clonotype was observed at least ten times. V gene TRBV12-3 or TRBV12-4 combines with J gene TRBJ2-7; 7 bases map to TRBD1. The length of the CDR3 is 13 residues. V lost 7 bases to trimming and J lost 2 bases; unmatched junction nucleotides: 5. DNA for the CDR3: TGTGCCAGCACCCCCGGGACAGCCTACGAGCAGTACTTC. Amino acid sequence: CASTPGTAYEQYF.

In this sample, this clonotype turned up a few times. The chain combines TRBV20-1 with TRBJ1-2; TRBD1 is a possible D gene (6 bases). The CDR3 loop spans 12 amino acids. CDR1 and CDR2 (germline): DFQATT, SNEGSKA (reference sequence). Deletions cut 5 bases from V and 6 bases from J, with 13 bases between. CDR3 in DNA: TGCAGTGCTGATAGGGGGGAGAATGGCTACACCTTC. Translated, it gives CSADRGENGYTF.

CDR3 nucleotide sequence: TGTGCCAGCAGCTTGAGAGAAGGCACAGATACGCAGTATTTT. Translating gives CASSLREGTDTQYF. J is TRBJ2-3 and V is TRBV5-4; D remains unclear. CDR1 is SGHNT and CDR2 is YYREEE in the germline V gene (reference sequence). The CDR3 contains 14 residues. Trimming removed 1 base from V and 1 base from J, with 7 bases in between.

This clonotype was seen a handful of times. The V gene is TRBV20-1, the J gene TRBJ1-1; no clear D gene. Germline V lookup: CDR1 DFQATT, CDR2 SNEGSKA (reference sequence). This CDR3 has 14 residues. Trimming cost V 4 bases and J 2 bases, with 14 bases left between them. The CDR3 bases are TGCAGTGCTAAGGGAGCCAGTCAAAACACTGAAGCTTTCTTT. This codes for CSAKGASQNTEAFF.

This clonotype occurred many times. V is TRBV3-1 and J is TRBJ2-1; D remains ambiguous. There are 14 residues in the CDR3. The ends were cut back, 5 bases at V and 5 bases at J, with 13 bases in the middle. Per germline, CDR1 LGHDT and CDR2 YNNKEL (reference sequence). CDR3: CASSYRTDNNEQFF. CDR3 DNA sequence: TGTGCCAGCAGCTACCGGACGGATAACAATGAGCAGTTCTTC.

This clonotype has at least ten counts. The J gene is TRBJ2-3, the V gene TRBV6-1, with 9 bases lining up with TRBD2. CDR1 and CDR2 (germline): MNHNS, SASEGT. The CDR3 consists of 15 residues. V gave up 6 bases and J gave up 4 bases; unmatched junction bases: 8. The CDR3 region is CASRTGAGGADTQYF. The CDR3 nucleotides are TGTGCCAGCAGGACGGGAGCGGGAGGCGCAGATACGCAGTATTTT.

This clonotype turned up a few times. The rearrangement uses TRBV7-9 and TRBJ2-5; 8 positions match TRBD1. Germline CDR1 SEHNR, CDR2 FQNEAQ (reference sequence). This CDR3 spans 15 amino acids. V gave up 5 bases and J gave up 4 bases; unmatched junction bases: 9. This chain's CDR3 is CASSPYRGERETQYF. CDR3 nucleotides: TGTGCCAGCAGCCCATACAGGGGGGAGCGAGAGACCCAGTACTTC.

V gene TRBV12-3 or TRBV12-4 combines with J gene TRBJ2-3, with 10 bases matching TRBD2. The J segment lost 6 bases and the V segment lost 6 bases, leaving 12 bases of the junction unmatched. The CDR3 contains 16 residues. CDR3 coding DNA: TGTGCCAGCAGCTCTAGCGGGAGTGCGGGTCTGGATACGCAGTATTTT. The encoded protein is CASSSSGSAGLDTQYF.